This entry concerns a single T cell receptor (beta chain). Other DNA sequences of this sample code for an identical CDR3. Germline V gene lookup returns CDR1 SNHLY and CDR2 FYNNEI. V gave up 6 bases and J gave up 0 bases, with 8 bases separating them. The CDR3 runs 14 residues. This sample stems from a study of high-grade serous ovarian cancer treatment subgroups. Here immunoSEQ multiplex PCR was the method, and the copy in TCRdb shows in-frame clones only, minus some. Altogether about 8,000 clones are present, roughly 66% being singletons, with the ten largest covering 5.9%. Tumor tissue was taken before any definitive surgery or chemotherapy was given.

This TCR was sampled from a human donor with high-grade serous ovarian cancer. Sequencing was done on a sample of tumor tissue. The chain uses TRBV2 and TRBJ2-2, with D unresolved. The CDR3 loop is CASRGRANTGELFF. For the CDR3, the DNA is TGTGCCAGCAGAGGTAGAGCGAACACCGGGGAGCTGTTTTTT.